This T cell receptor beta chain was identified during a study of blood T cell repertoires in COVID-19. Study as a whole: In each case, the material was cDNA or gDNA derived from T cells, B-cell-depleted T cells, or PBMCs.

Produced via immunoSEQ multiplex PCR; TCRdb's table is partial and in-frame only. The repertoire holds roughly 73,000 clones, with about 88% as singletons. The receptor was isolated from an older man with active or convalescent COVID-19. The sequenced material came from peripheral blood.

CDR3 sequence reads: CASSIRRAGGELFF. As DNA, the CDR3 is TGTGCCAGTAGTATTCGGCGGGCGGGCGGGGAGCTGTTTTTT. This rearrangement joins TRBV19 to TRBJ2-2; D possibly corresponds to TRBD2 (5 bases). The CDR3 extends over 14 amino acids. Germline V lookup: CDR1 LNHDA, CDR2 SQIVND (reference sequence). The V end lost 3 bases, the J end lost 7 bases, and 12 bases lay between the germline ends.